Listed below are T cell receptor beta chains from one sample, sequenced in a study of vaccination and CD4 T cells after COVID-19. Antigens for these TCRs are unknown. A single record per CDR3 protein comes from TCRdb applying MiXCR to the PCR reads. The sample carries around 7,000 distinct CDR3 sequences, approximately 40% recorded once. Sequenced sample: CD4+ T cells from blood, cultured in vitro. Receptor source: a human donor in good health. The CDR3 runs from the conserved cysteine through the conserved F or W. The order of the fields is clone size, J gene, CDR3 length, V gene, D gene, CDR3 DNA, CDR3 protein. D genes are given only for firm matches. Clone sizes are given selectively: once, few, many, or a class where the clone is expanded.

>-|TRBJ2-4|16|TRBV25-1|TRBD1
TGTGCCAGCAGTGAACCGGGACAGGGGAGCAAAAACATTCAGTACTTC
CASSEPGQGSKNIQYF
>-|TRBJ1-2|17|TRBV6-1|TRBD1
TGTGCCAGCAGTGAGGAGGCCCCGGGACAGGGGATCTATGGCTACACCTTC
CASSEEAPGQGIYGYTF
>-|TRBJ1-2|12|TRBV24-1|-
TGTGCCACCAGTGGGACCAGGGATGGCTACACCTTC
CATSGTRDGYTF
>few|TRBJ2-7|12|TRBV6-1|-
TGTGCCGCCCGGGACGCCACCTACGAGCAGTACTTC
CAARDATYEQYF
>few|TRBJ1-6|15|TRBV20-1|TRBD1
TGCAGTGCTAGACAACCAGACAGGGTCAGTTCACCCCTCCACTTT
CSARQPDRVSSPLHF
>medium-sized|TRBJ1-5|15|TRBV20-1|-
TGCAGTGCTAGCTCGGGGGGCGAGAGCAATCAGCCCCAGCATTTT
CSASSGGESNQPQHF
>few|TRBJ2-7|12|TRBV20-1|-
TGCAGTGCCACCTGGGGGGTAAGCGAGCAGTACTTC
CSATWGVSEQYF
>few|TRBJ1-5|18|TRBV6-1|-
TGTGCCAGCAGTGATTCGAACCCAAGCGGGGGGACCAATCAGCCCCAGCATTTT
CASSDSNPSGGTNQPQHF
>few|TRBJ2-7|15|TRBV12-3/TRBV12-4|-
TGTGCCAGCACCTTGGGGGGGACAGAGCCCTACGAGCAGTACTTC
CASTLGGTEPYEQYF
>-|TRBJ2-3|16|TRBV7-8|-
TGTGCCAGCAGCTACGTCCCCCAAACGCCGGGAGATACGCAGTATTTT
CASSYVPQTPGDTQYF
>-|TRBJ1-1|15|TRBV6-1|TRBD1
TGTGCCAGCAGTGAAGACAGGGGCCTGGACACTGAAGCTTTCTTT
CASSEDRGLDTEAFF
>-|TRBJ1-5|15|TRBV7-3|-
TGTGCCAGCAGCTTAAGCCCCTCTAGTGATCAGCCCCAGCATTTT
CASSLSPSSDQPQHF
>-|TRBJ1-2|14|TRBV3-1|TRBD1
TGTGCCAGCAGCCCACGACAGGGGTCCTATGGCTACACCTTC
CASSPRQGSYGYTF
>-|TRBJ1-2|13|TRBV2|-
TGTGCCAGCGGTTACAGGGAGCACTATGGCTACACCTTC
CASGYREHYGYTF
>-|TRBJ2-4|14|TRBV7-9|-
TGTGCCAGCAGAGAATCGGGTATCAAAAACATTCAGTACTTC
CASRESGIKNIQYF
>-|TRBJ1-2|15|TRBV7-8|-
TGTGCCAGCAGCTTAGCCCTAACACCGGGATTTGGCTACACCTTC
CASSLALTPGFGYTF
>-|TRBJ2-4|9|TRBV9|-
TGTGCCCAGCAACCCCGTTCAAGCTTC
CAQQPRSSF
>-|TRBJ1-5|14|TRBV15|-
TGTGCCACCAGCAGCAAACAGGGAGGACAGCCCCAGCATTTT
CATSSKQGGQPQHF
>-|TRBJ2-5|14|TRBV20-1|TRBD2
TGCAGTGCTAGGGGACTAGCTAGGCAAGAGACCCAGTACTTC
CSARGLARQETQYF
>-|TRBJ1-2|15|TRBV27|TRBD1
TGTGCCAGCAGTTTATGGGGCCAGGGGGCGACTGGCTACACCTTC
CASSLWGQGATGYTF